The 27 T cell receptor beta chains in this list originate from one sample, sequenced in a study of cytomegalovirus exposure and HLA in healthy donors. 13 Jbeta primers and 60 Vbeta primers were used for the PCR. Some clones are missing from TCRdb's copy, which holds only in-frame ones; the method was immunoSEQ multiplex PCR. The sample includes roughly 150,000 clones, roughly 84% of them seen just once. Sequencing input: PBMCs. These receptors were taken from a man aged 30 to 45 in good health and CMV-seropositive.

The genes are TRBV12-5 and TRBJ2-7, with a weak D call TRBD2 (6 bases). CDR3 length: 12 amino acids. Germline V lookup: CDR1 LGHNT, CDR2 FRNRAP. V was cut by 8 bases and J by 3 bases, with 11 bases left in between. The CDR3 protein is CASYDGGYEQYF. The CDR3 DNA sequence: TGTGCTAGTTACGACGGGGGCTACGAGCAGTACTTC.

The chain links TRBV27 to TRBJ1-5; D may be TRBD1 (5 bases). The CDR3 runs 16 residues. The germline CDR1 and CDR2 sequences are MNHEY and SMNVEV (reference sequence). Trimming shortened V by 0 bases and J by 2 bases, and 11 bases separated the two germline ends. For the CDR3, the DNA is TGTGCCAGCAGTTTATCGCGCACAGGAGGCAATCAGCCCCAGCATTTT. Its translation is CASSLSRTGGNQPQHF.

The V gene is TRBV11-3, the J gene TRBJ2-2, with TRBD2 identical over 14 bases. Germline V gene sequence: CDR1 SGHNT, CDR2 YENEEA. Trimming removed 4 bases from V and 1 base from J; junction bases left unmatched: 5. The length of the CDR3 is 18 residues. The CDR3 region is CASSWVGLAGENTGELFF. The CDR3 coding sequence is TGTGCCAGCAGCTGGGTGGGACTAGCGGGAGAGAACACCGGGGAGCTGTTTTTT.

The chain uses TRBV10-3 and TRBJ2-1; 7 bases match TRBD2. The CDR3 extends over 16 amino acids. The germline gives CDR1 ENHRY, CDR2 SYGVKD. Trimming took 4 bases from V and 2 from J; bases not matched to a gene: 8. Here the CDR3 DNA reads TGTGCCATCAGTGCGATGGGAGGGGCTACCTACAATGAGCAGTTCTTC. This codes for CAISAMGGATYNEQFF.

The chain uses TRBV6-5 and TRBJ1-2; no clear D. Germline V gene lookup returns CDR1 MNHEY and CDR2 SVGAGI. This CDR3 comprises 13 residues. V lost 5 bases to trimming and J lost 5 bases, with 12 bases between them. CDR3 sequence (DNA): TGTGCCAGCAGTGTGAGCACGGGTTATGGCTACACCTTC. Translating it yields CASSVSTGYGYTF.

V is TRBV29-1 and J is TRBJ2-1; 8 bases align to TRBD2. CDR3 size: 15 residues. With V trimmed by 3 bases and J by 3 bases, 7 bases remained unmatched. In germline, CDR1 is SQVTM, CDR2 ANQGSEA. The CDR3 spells CSVEGGTRHYNEQFF. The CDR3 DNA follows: TGCAGCGTTGAGGGCGGGACTAGACACTACAATGAGCAGTTCTTC.

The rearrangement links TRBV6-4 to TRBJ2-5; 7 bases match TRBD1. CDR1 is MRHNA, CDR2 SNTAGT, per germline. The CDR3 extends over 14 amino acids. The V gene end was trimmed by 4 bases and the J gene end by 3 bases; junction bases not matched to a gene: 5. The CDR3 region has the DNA TGTGCCAGCAGTGTCGGGACAGAGGAAGAGACCCAGTACTTC. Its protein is CASSVGTEEETQYF.

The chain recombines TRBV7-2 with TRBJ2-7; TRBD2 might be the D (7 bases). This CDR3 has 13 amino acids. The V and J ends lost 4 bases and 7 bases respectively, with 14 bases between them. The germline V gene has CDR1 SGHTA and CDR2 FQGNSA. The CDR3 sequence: CASSSRGAREQYF. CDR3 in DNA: TGTGCCAGCAGCTCCCGGGGGGCCCGGGAGCAGTACTTC.

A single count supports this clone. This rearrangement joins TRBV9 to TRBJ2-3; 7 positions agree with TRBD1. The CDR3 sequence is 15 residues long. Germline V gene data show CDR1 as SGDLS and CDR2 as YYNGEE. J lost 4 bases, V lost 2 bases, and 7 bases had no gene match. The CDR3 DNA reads TGTGCCAGCAGCGTGACAGGGCAGAGCGCAGATACGCAGTATTTT. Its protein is CASSVTGQSADTQYF.

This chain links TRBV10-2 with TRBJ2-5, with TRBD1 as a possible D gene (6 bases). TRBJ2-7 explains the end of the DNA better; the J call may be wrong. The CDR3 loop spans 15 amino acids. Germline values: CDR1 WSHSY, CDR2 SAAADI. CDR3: CASSPLGGVGYEQYF. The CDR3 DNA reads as TGCGCCAGCAGCCCACTAGGGGGAGTGGGCTACGAGCAGTACTTC.

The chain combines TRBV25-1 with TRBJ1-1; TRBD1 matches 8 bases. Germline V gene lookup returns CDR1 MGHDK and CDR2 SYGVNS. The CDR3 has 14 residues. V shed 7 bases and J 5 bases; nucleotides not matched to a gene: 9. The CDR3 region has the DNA TGTGCCAGCACCCAATCGACAGGGGTAACTGAAGCTTTCTTT. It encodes CASTQSTGVTEAFF.

The CDR3 DNA follows: TGTGCCAGCAGCGTACGACTAGCGGGCACAGATACGCAGTATTTT. As protein: CASSVRLAGTDTQYF. The chain has TRBV9 and TRBJ2-3; TRBD2 matches at 9 bases. This CDR3 is 15 amino acids long. CDR1 SGDLS and CDR2 YYNGEE come from the germline V gene. V lost 1 base to trimming and J lost 1 base; unmatched junction nucleotides: 1.

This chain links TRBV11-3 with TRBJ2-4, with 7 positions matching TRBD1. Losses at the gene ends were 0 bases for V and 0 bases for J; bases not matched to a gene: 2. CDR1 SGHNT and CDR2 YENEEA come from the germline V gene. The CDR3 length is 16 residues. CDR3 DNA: TGTGCCAGCAGCTTAGAGGGACAGATAGCCAAAAACATTCAGTACTTC. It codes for CASSLEGQIAKNIQYF.

CDR3 DNA: TGTGCCAGCAGCTTCACTTCCGGGACTAGCACCGGGGAGCTGTTTTTT. As protein: CASSFTSGTSTGELFF. The J gene is TRBJ2-2, the V gene TRBV11-1, with TRBD2 identical over 8 bases. J lost 4 bases, V lost 3 bases, and 7 bases had no gene match. This CDR3 region has 16 residues. Germline lookup yields CDR1 SGHAT and CDR2 FQDESV (reference sequence).

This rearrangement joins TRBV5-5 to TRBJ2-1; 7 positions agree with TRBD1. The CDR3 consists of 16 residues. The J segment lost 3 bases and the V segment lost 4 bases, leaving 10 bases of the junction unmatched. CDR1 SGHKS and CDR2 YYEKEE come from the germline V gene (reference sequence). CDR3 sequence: CASSPYRDRVYNEQFF. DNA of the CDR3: TGTGCCAGCAGCCCGTACCGGGACAGAGTCTACAATGAGCAGTTCTTC.

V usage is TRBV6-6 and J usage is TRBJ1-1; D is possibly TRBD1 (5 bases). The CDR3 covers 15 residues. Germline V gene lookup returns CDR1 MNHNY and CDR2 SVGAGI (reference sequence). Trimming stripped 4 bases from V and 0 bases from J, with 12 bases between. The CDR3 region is CASSLGGQMNTEAFF. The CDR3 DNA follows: TGTGCCAGCAGTTTGGGAGGACAAATGAACACTGAAGCTTTCTTT.

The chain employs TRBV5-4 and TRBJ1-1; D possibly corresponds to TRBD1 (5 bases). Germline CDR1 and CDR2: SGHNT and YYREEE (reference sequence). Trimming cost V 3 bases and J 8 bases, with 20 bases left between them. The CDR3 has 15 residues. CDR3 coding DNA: TGTGCCAGCAGCTCTCAGGACACCCCAAGGGTAGAAGCTTTCTTT. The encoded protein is CASSSQDTPRVEAFF.

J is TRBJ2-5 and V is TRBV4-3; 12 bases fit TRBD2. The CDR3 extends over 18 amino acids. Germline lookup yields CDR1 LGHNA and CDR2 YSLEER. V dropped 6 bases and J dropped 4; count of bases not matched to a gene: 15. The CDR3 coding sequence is TGCGCCAGCAGTTTGGGGGCTAGCGGGAGGGGGATCCGAGAGACCCAGTACTTC. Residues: CASSLGASGRGIRETQYF.

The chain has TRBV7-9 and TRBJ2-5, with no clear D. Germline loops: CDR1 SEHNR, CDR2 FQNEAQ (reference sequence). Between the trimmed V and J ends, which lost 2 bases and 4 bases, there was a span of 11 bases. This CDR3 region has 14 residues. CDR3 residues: CASSLIIGGETQYF. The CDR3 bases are TGTGCCAGCAGCTTAATCATTGGCGGAGAGACCCAGTACTTC.

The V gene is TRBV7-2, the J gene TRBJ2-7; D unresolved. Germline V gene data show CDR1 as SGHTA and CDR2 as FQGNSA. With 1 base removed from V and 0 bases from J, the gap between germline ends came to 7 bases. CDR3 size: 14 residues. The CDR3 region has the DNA TGTGCCAGCAGCTTAGATTACAGCTCCTACGAGCAGTACGTC. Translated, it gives CASSLDYSSYEQYV.

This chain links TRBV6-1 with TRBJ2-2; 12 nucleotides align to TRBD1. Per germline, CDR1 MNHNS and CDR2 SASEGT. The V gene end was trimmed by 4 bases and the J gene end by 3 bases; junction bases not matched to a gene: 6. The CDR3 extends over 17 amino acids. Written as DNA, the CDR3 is TGTGCCAGCAGTGGAGGCTGGGACAGGGGGCACACCGGGGAGCTGTTTTTT. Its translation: CASSGGWDRGHTGELFF.

Here the CDR3 reads CASLGAQGTEAFF. The CDR3 DNA is TGTGCCAGTCTAGGGGCGCAGGGTACTGAAGCTTTCTTT. This sequence joins TRBV19 and TRBJ1-1; D is perhaps TRBD1 (5 bases). The CDR3 consists of 13 residues. V lost 8 bases and J 5 bases, leaving 15 bases between the germline ends. Germline V gene sequence: CDR1 LNHDA, CDR2 SQIVND (reference sequence).

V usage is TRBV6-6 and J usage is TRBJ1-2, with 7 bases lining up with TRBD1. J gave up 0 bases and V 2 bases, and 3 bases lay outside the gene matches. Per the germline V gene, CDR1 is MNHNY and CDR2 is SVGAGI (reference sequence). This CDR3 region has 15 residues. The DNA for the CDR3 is TGTGCCAGCAGTTACGGGACAGAAGCTAACTATGGCTACACCTTC. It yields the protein CASSYGTEANYGYTF.

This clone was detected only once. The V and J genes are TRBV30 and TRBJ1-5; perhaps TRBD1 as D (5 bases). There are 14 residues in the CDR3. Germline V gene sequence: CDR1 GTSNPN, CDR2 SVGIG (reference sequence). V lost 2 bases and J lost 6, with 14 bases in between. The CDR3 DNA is TGTGCCTGGAGTCGGCAGGGCGGCCCTCAGCCCCAGCATTTT. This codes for CAWSRQGGPQPQHF. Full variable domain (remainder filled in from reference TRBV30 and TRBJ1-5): SQTIHQWPATLVQPVGSPLSLECTVEGTSNPNLYWYRQAAGRGLQLLFYSVGIGQISSEVPQNLSASRPQDRQFILSSKKLLLSDSGFYLCAWSRQGGPQPQHFGDGTRLSIL.

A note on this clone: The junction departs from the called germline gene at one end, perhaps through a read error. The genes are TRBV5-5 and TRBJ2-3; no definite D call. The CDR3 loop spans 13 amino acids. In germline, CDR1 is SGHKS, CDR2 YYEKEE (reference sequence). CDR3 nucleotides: TGTGCCAGCGTCAATGTGGGCACGGATACGCAGTATTTT. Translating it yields CASVNVGTDTQYF.

The CDR3 DNA follows: TGCGCCAGCAGTGAGAGACAGGGGGTAGACACTGAAGCTTTCTTT. It translates to CASSERQGVDTEAFF. V is TRBV10-1 and J is TRBJ1-1; 9 bases agree with TRBD1. V was pared by 2 bases and J by 3 bases, with 4 bases of the junction left unmatched. The CDR3 sequence is 15 residues long. The germline V gene has CDR1 WNHNN and CDR2 SYGVQD (reference sequence).

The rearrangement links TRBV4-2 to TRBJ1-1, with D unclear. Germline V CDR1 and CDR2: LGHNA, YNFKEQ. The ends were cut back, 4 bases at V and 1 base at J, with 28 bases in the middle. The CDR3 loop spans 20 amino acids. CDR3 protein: CASSPNLRPAGVGGNTEAFF. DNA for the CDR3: TGTGCCAGCAGCCCCAATCTCAGACCCGCTGGAGTCGGTGGGAACACTGAAGCTTTCTTT.